The T cell receptor beta chain under discussion was sequenced for a study of beta chain features in type 1 diabetes. The isolated RNA, all of it, was reverse transcribed, so expressed TCRB transcripts were what got sequenced. Measured with immunoSEQ multiplex PCR; TCRdb has only the in-frame clones, and not every one. The sample holds under 800,000 clones, around 15% seen once. Study-wide results and limits: All four CD4+ subsets of Type 1 diabetes patients contained TCRB CDR3s that were moderately but significantly shorter.

CDR1 and CDR2 from the germline V gene are MNHEY and SVGAGI. There are 13 residues in the CDR3. The V segment lost 6 bases and the J segment 3 bases; nucleotides outside the gene matches: 3. A remark on this clone: Its antigen is unidentified.

The chain links TRBV6-5 to TRBJ2-7; TRBD2 matches at 9 bases. Material: naive CD4+ T cells from blood. The sequence was collected from a man aged 18-30 years in good health. DNA for the CDR3: TGTGCCAGCAGGACTAGCGGTATCTACGAGCAGTACTTC. Its protein is CASRTSGIYEQYF.